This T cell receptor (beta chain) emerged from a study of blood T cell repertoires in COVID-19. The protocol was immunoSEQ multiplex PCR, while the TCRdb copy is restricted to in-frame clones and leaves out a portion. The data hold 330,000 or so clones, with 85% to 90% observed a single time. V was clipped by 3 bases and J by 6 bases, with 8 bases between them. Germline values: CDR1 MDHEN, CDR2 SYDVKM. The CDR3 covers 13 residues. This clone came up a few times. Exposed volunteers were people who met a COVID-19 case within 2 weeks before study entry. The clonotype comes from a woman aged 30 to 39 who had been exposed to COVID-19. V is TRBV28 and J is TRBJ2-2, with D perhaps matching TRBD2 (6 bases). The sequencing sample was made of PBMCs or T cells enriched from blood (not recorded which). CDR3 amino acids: CASSFSGAGELFF. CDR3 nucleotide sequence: TGTGCCAGCAGTTTCTCGGGGGCCGGGGAGCTGTTTTTT.